This T cell receptor beta chain was sequenced for a study of human T cells and chemical hapten exposure. On the study more broadly: Enrolled patients were predominantly female and had alopecia areata, totalis or universalis.

The CDR3 has 15 amino acids. Germline lookup yields CDR1 SGHTA and CDR2 FQGNSA. Trimming left V 4 bases short and J 7 bases short, with 17 bases between. The sample's time point: patch test 1, 2 weeks after DPC sensitization. Sample treatment: therapeutic diphenylcyclopropenone sensitization with weekly scalp DPC. Many counts were recorded for this clonotype. TCRdb independently ran MiXCR on the RACE reads; one entry per CDR3 protein. The sample shows 80,000 to 100,000 distinct CDR3 sequences, 9.5% to 15% of them seen only once. The input for sequencing was whole blood, taken in connection with sensitization to the hapten diphenylcyclopropenone (DPC). This TCR was sampled from a middle-aged woman with alopecia areata. Some clones in this sample may be carry-over from other donors' samples. V usage is TRBV7-2 and J usage is TRBJ2-1; tentatively, D is TRBD1 (8 bases). CDR3: CASSSRTGRVNEQFF. The CDR3 nucleotides are TGTGCCAGCAGCTCACGGACAGGGAGGGTGAATGAGCAGTTCTTC.